Sequencing of this TCR beta chain was carried out in a study of OX40 agonist ivuxolimab in advanced cancers. This CDR3 is built from 16 residues. Deletions cut 6 bases from V and 4 bases from J, with 18 bases between. The germline gives CDR1 SGHVS, CDR2 FQNEAQ. Assay used: immunoSEQ multiplex PCR; TCRdb lists only in-frame clones, some missing. This sample has about 62,000 clones, with roughly 86% found just once. This chain links TRBV7-8 with TRBJ2-2; D remains unclear. The sequencing used CD4+ or CD8+ T cells sorted from blood, collected in a trial of the OX40 agonist ivuxolimab. This receptor was identified in an adult with an advanced solid tumor such as melanoma, head and neck, liver or kidney cancer. The CDR3 loop is CASSRPRVKSTGELFF. The CDR3 DNA sequence: TGTGCCAGCAGTCGCCCTCGGGTTAAAAGCACCGGGGAGCTGTTTTTT.